This T cell receptor beta chain was recovered during a study of blood T cells in healthy people across ages. With V trimmed by 1 base and J by 2 bases, 6 bases remained unmatched. The CDR3 spans 16 residues. Germline loops: CDR1 MDHEN, CDR2 SYDVKM. Alongside a J-beta primer mix, a sample-barcoded 5' primer served in a second PCR lasting roughly 6 to 11 cycles. With 12 random nucleotides, a template-switch adaptor tagged each individual cDNA molecule. TCRdb reprocessed the 5' RACE reads with MiXCR, giving one entry per CDR3 protein. This sample has about 1.8 million distinct CDR3 sequences, with 49% found just once. This clonotype was seen more than once but under ten times. What it recognizes is unknown. General observations from the study: From one million sequenced T cells, diversity estimates were lower bounds. Older age went with lower TCR beta diversity per million T cells, in a roughly linear way. Naive and antigen-experienced cells were not separated, limiting conclusive comparison.

Sequencing was carried out using blood. The sequence derives from a woman aged 40 to 50 in good health. The rearrangement joins TRBV28 to TRBJ2-7; 9 positions agree with TRBD2. The chain's CDR3 is CASSLFRGGDTYEQYF. As DNA, the CDR3 is TGTGCCAGCAGTTTATTTCGCGGGGGGGACACCTACGAGCAGTACTTC.